This is a list of T cell receptor beta chains from one sample in a study of beta chain features in type 1 diabetes. Only in-frame clones appear in the TCRdb table, and some are missing; sequencing was by immunoSEQ multiplex PCR. This sample has about 250,000 clones, with roughly 15% found just once. The sequencing input was naive CD4+ T cells from blood. These receptors all come from a middle-aged woman in good health. Both conserved end residues are part of each CDR3. Each record gives: CDR3 length, J gene, V gene, D gene, CDR3 protein. The D gene is left open where the match is weak.

15,TRBJ2-5,TRBV2,TRBD1,CASSGSGQGGETQYF
11,TRBJ2-7,TRBV20-1,.,CSARVGEEQYF
16,TRBJ1-3,TRBV29-1,.,CSAAAGGQSSGNTIYF
17,TRBJ1-4,TRBV6-1,TRBD1,CASSARQGAKSNEKLFF
14,TRBJ1-3,TRBV12-5,.,CASAPGFAGNTIYF
16,TRBJ2-7,TRBV7-9,.,CASSSVQGTKSYEQYF
17,TRBJ2-5,TRBV9,TRBD1,CASSVETGQGSKETQYF
13,TRBJ1-4,TRBV5-1,.,CASSRTDNEKLFF
12,TRBJ1-2,TRBV7-9,.,CASSPRGYGYTF
13,TRBJ1-5,TRBV7-9,.,CASSGQINQPQHF
12,TRBJ1-2,TRBV15,.,CATSLGHRGYTF
15,TRBJ2-7,TRBV27,.,CASSSHQGWPYEQYF
16,TRBJ2-4,TRBV9,.,CASSARVGGIKNIQYF
14,TRBJ1-5,TRBV19,.,CASWRENSNQPQHF
16,TRBJ2-3,TRBV9,TRBD2,CASSVDVLAGGRGQYF
14,TRBJ1-1,TRBV19,TRBD1,CASSEARGLAEAFF
14,TRBJ1-2,TRBV7-2,.,CASSPFSPGDGYTF
17,TRBJ1-5,TRBV15,.,CATSRARGGTSNQPQHF
18,TRBJ2-7,TRBV18,TRBD2,CASSRPSGSGALLNEQYF
16,TRBJ2-3,TRBV4-3,TRBD1,CASSQGDRTSTDTQYF
14,TRBJ2-7,TRBV14,.,CASSPRQDSYEQYF
19,TRBJ2-5,TRBV5-1,TRBD2,CASSLKTGTSGGRRETQYF
17,TRBJ2-7,TRBV4-2,TRBD1,CASSQETGVGQGYEQYF
13,TRBJ2-1,TRBV7-2,.,CASSFQGGDEQFF
16,TRBJ1-5,TRBV5-6,TRBD1,CASSLDRGSSNQPQHF
15,TRBJ2-3,TRBV7-7,.,CASSFKGALTDTQYF
16,TRBJ2-2,TRBV5-1,TRBD1,CASSLLGQGNTGELFF
16,TRBJ1-1,TRBV5-4,.,CASSSGGTRMNTEAFF
12,TRBJ2-7,TRBV29-1,TRBD1,CSVAGTGVEQYF
15,TRBJ2-7,TRBV6-5,TRBD1,CASSYPGTGASEQYF
12,TRBJ2-3,TRBV7-6,.,CASSLPLDTQYF
15,TRBJ2-1,TRBV27,TRBD1,CASRSRDRNYNEQFF
17,TRBJ1-2,TRBV7-8,TRBD1,CASSQHPSPRGKEGYTF
16,.,TRBV15,.,CATSREGMGRSYEQYF
15,TRBJ2-3,TRBV5-1,.,CASSLGGGLQITQYF
14,TRBJ1-2,TRBV27,TRBD1,CASSLEGQGYGYTF
15,TRBJ2-1,TRBV5-4,TRBD1,CASSLGRGRNNEQFF
16,TRBJ1-2,TRBV7-2,TRBD1,CASSLVGTGSDYGYTF
16,TRBJ2-2,TRBV7-2,TRBD1,CASSLIGGPNTGELFF
13,TRBJ2-5,TRBV5-1,.,CASSLAREETQYF
18,TRBJ2-1,TRBV7-6,.,CASSAEGPRSQGINEQFF
13,TRBJ2-2,TRBV19,.,CASSTKNTGELFF
17,TRBJ2-7,TRBV4-2,TRBD2,CASSRLNGAGGSYEQYF
15,TRBJ2-5,TRBV5-1,TRBD2,CASSIGTSGGETQYF
14,TRBJ2-3,TRBV27,TRBD2,CASGLAGSTDTQYF
14,TRBJ2-3,TRBV6-5,.,CASSLHTGTDTQYF
15,TRBJ1-1,TRBV5-1,.,CASSLTGKMNTEAFF
11,TRBJ2-3,TRBV29-1,.,CSVPTGDTQYF
15,TRBJ2-5,TRBV5-1,.,CASSLEGGGQETQYF
18,TRBJ1-1,TRBV5-1,TRBD1,CASSLARGQGVPGAEAFF
14,TRBJ2-7,TRBV19,TRBD1,CASKEDRTTYEQYF
16,TRBJ2-1,TRBV13,.,CASSSRIFSSYNEQFF
15,TRBJ2-7,TRBV5-1,TRBD1,CASSLRQGLGYEQYF
15,TRBJ1-2,TRBV19,.,CASSSGEGRHYGYTF
13,TRBJ1-2,TRBV27,.,CASSFATGNGYTF